These 26 T cell receptor beta chains were all obtained from the same sample, sequenced in a study of cytomegalovirus exposure and HLA in healthy donors. Primers: 60 Vbeta forward and 13 Jbeta reverse. Method: immunoSEQ multiplex PCR; TCRdb's copy keeps in-frame clones and lacks some. The sample includes roughly 80,000 clones, around 72% of them seen just once. Sequencing was performed on PBMCs. These receptors originate from a woman aged 35 to 49 in good health and CMV-seropositive.

This chain uses TRBV7-9 with TRBJ2-1, with 10 bases matching TRBD2. J lost 6 bases, V lost 0 bases, and 2 bases had no gene match. The CDR3 spans 15 residues. From germline, CDR1 is SEHNR and CDR2 FQNEAQ (reference sequence). Here the CDR3 DNA reads TGTGCCAGCAGCTTAGCTAGCGGGGGGTTCAATGAGCAGTTCTTC. It is translated as CASSLASGGFNEQFF.

The rearrangement joins TRBV4-3 to TRBJ2-7; 9 bases align to TRBD2. With V trimmed by 6 bases and J by 2 bases, 5 bases remained unmatched. In germline, CDR1 is LGHNA, CDR2 YSLEER. This CDR3 region has 14 residues. CDR3 region: CASSGGGGAYEQYF. The CDR3 DNA reads as TGCGCCAGCAGTGGCGGCGGGGGGGCCTACGAGCAGTACTTC.

This chain joins TRBV4-1 and TRBJ2-1; 13 bases are a match to TRBD2. CDR1 is MGHRA, CDR2 YSYEKL, per germline. The junction had 4 bases not matched to a gene; V was cut back by 2 bases and J by 6 bases. This CDR3 has 16 residues. CDR3 region: CASSQLTSGGFNEQFF. DNA for the CDR3: TGCGCCAGCAGCCAACTGACTAGCGGGGGGTTCAATGAGCAGTTCTTC.

Remarks on this clone: The junction differs from germline at one of its ends, possibly a read error. This sample includes further DNA sequences coding for the same CDR3. This sequence joins TRBV30 and TRBJ1-3; possibly TRBD1 for D (5 bases). The CDR3 sequence is 14 residues long. The germline gives CDR1 GTSNPN, CDR2 SVGIG (reference sequence). The CDR3 DNA sequence: TGTGCCTGGAGTCCCGGGACTGCTGGAAACACCATATATTTC. It translates to CAWSPGTAGNTIYF.

The chain combines TRBV6-5 with TRBJ1-1, with 7 bases that match TRBD1. CDR3 length equals 13 residues. Germline V CDR1 and CDR2: MNHEY, SVGAGI. J was trimmed by 5 bases and V by 6 bases; bases with no gene match: 6. The chain's CDR3 is CASRRDRVTEAFF. The CDR3 bases are TGTGCCAGCAGACGCGACAGGGTGACTGAAGCTTTCTTT.

The V gene is TRBV19, the J gene TRBJ2-7, with 7 nucleotides matching TRBD1. CDR3 size: 14 residues. Unmatched junction bases numbered 7, after V lost 4 bases and J lost 4 bases. CDR1 and CDR2 (germline): LNHDA, SQIVND (reference sequence). The CDR3: CASSTQGTSYEQYF. As DNA, the CDR3 is TGTGCCAGTAGTACACAGGGGACGAGTTACGAGCAGTACTTC. Supplemented by reference TRBV19 and TRBJ2-7, the full variable domain reads DGGITQSPKYLFRKEGQNVTLSCEQNLNHDAMYWYRQDPGQGLRLIYYSQIVNDFQKGDIAEGYSVSREKKESFPLTVTSAQKNPTAFYLCASSTQGTSYEQYFGPGTRLTVT.

This chain uses TRBV9 with TRBJ1-1; 8 bases agree with TRBD1. CDR1 and CDR2 (germline): SGDLS, YYNGEE. V trimming: 4 bases; J trimming: 1 base; junction bases outside the gene matches: 3. CDR3 length: 14 residues. CDR3 bases: TGTGCCAGCAGCTTCACAGGGGGGAACACTGAAGCTTTCTTT. It encodes CASSFTGGNTEAFF.

There are many counts of this clone. The V gene is TRBV6-4, the J gene TRBJ2-3; TRBD2 matches 12 bases. The germline V gene has CDR1 MRHNA and CDR2 SNTAGT. The trim removed 3 bases at V and 4 bases at J, leaving 2 bases unmatched. This CDR3 spans 15 amino acids. The CDR3 here is CASSELAGGPDTQYF. In nucleotides, the CDR3 is TGTGCCAGCAGTGAGCTAGCGGGGGGGCCAGATACGCAGTATTTT.

The chain carries TRBV9 and TRBJ2-1; D gene uncertain. The CDR3 is 14 amino acids. Trimming stripped 0 bases from V and 9 bases from J, with 13 bases between. Per germline, CDR1 SGDLS and CDR2 YYNGEE. CDR3 amino acids: CASSVGRSGGEQFF. The CDR3 region has the DNA TGTGCCAGCAGCGTAGGGCGGTCGGGTGGTGAGCAGTTCTTC.

The chain is built from TRBV19 and TRBJ1-2; 7 bases line up with TRBD1. The CDR3 covers 17 residues. After removal of 0 bases from V and 3 bases from J, the junction contained 10 bases not matched to a gene. CDR1 is LNHDA, CDR2 SQIVND, per germline (reference sequence). This chain's CDR3 is CASSIDLGDRYDYGYTF. In nucleotides, the CDR3 is TGTGCCAGTAGTATAGATCTGGGGGACAGATATGACTATGGCTACACCTTC.

The chain couples TRBV15 to TRBJ2-1, with 7 bases that match TRBD2. Germline CDR1 is LNHNV and CDR2 is YYDKDF (reference sequence). The ends lost 0 bases at V and 7 bases at J; junction bases unmatched: 27. CDR3 length equals 22 residues. This CDR3 is CATSRDSFPGTTSWASGNEQFF. DNA for the CDR3: TGTGCCACCAGCAGAGATTCTTTTCCCGGGACTACATCATGGGCGTCGGGGAATGAGCAGTTCTTC. Drawing the rest from reference TRBV15 and TRBJ2-1, the complete variable domain is DAMVIQNPRYQVTQFGKPVTLSCSQTLNHNVMYWYQQKSSQAPKLLFHYYDKDFNNEADTPDNFQSRRPNTSFCFLDIRSPGLGDTAMYLCATSRDSFPGTTSWASGNEQFFGPGTRLTVL.

This clone was recorded a few times. The J gene is TRBJ2-5, the V gene TRBV5-1; D possibly corresponds to TRBD1 (6 bases). The V and J ends lost 4 bases and 4 bases respectively, with 20 bases between them. Looked up from germline, CDR1 is SGHRS and CDR2 is YFSETQ. The CDR3 is made up of 16 amino acids. CDR3 bases: TGCGCCAGCAGCATAGCCACCATCAGGGGTGGAGAGACCCAGTACTTC. Translation gives CASSIATIRGGETQYF.

This chain connects TRBV5-6 to TRBJ1-1; 7 bases agree with TRBD1. J lost 1 base, V lost 2 bases, and 5 bases had no gene match. This CDR3 is built from 15 residues. The germline gives CDR1 SGHDT, CDR2 YYEEEE. Here the CDR3 reads CASSFRGQANTEAFF. The CDR3 DNA follows: TGTGCCAGCAGCTTTAGGGGGCAGGCGAACACTGAAGCTTTCTTT.

The chain recombines TRBV11-2 with TRBJ1-3, with D perhaps matching TRBD1 (5 bases). The V gene lost 1 base and the J gene lost 4 bases, with 17 bases spanning the gap. Germline CDR1 and CDR2: SGHAT and FQNNGV. The CDR3 loop spans 17 amino acids. CDR3 residues: CASSLGANRLSGNTIYF. For the CDR3, the DNA is TGTGCCAGCAGCTTAGGAGCAAACAGGCTTTCCGGAAACACCATATATTTT. The whole variable domain, filled in from reference TRBV11-2 and TRBJ1-3, reads EAGVAQSPRYKIIEKRQSVAFWCNPISGHATLYWYQQILGQGPKLLIQFQNNGVVDDSQLPKDRFSAERLKGVDSTLKIQPAKLEDSAVYLCASSLGANRLSGNTIYFGEGSWLTVV.

The chain links TRBV29-1 to TRBJ2-2; the D gene is possibly TRBD1 (6 bases). Trimming removed 6 bases at V and 2 bases at J, with 10 bases between. From germline, CDR1 is SQVTM and CDR2 ANQGSEA. This CDR3 is 13 amino acids long. The CDR3 coding sequence is TGCAGCGTCCCACAGGGTAACACCGGGGAGCTGTTTTTT. Its translation: CSVPQGNTGELFF.

This clone turned up a few times. The chain has TRBV11-2 and TRBJ2-7; 7 bases are a match to TRBD2. With 5 bases clipped from V and 2 bases from J, the junction kept 3 bases outside the gene matches. The CDR3 extends over 13 amino acids. In germline, CDR1 is SGHAT, CDR2 FQNNGV. CDR3 in amino acids: CASSTGLAYEQYF. The CDR3 DNA follows: TGTGCCAGCAGCACCGGACTAGCCTACGAGCAGTACTTC.

This chain connects TRBV7-2 to TRBJ2-5; TRBD1 aligns across 8 bases. The assigned J gene may be wrong: the sequence end matches TRBJ2-7 better. The CDR3 sequence is 14 residues long. The germline CDR1 and CDR2 sequences are SGHTA and FQGNSA. CDR3 region: CASRGGTGGYEQYF. The CDR3 nucleotides read TGTGCCAGCAGGGGTGGGACAGGAGGCTACGAGCAGTACTTC.

The chain recombines TRBV4-1 with TRBJ1-2; D unresolved. This CDR3 spans 13 amino acids. V was trimmed by 5 bases and J by 0 bases, leaving 7 bases between them. Per germline, CDR1 MGHRA and CDR2 YSYEKL. The CDR3, as DNA: TGCGCCAGCAGCAGAGAGGCTAACTATGGCTACACCTTC. Residues: CASSREANYGYTF.

CDR3 residues: CASSSGQGADGEAFF. CDR3 bases: TGTGCCAGCAGCTCGGGACAGGGGGCTGATGGTGAAGCTTTCTTT. The chain recombines TRBV5-4 with TRBJ1-1; 12 positions match TRBD1. The CDR3 covers 15 residues. CDR1 SGHNT and CDR2 YYREEE come from the germline V gene (reference sequence). With 3 bases clipped from V and 7 bases from J, the junction kept 7 bases outside the gene matches. Combining the CDR3 with reference TRBV5-4 and TRBJ1-1 gives the whole variable domain ETGVTQSPTHLIKTRGQQVTLRCSSQSGHNTVSWYQQALGQGPQFIFQYYREEENGRGNFPPRFSGLQFPNYSSELNVNALELDDSALYLCASSSGQGADGEAFFGQGTRLTVV.

This rearrangement joins TRBV5-4 to TRBJ1-2, with D uncertain. Germline V gene data show CDR1 as SGHNT and CDR2 as YYREEE (reference sequence). V lost 0 bases to trimming and J lost 2 bases, with 14 bases between them. This CDR3 contains 16 residues. The CDR3 DNA sequence: TGTGCCAGCAGCTTGGTGGGGAGACACCTCAACTATGGCTACACCTTC. Its translation is CASSLVGRHLNYGYTF. Combining the CDR3 with reference TRBV5-4 and TRBJ1-2 gives the whole variable domain ETGVTQSPTHLIKTRGQQVTLRCSSQSGHNTVSWYQQALGQGPQFIFQYYREEENGRGNFPPRFSGLQFPNYSSELNVNALELDDSALYLCASSLVGRHLNYGYTFGSGTRLTVV.

The gene calls are TRBV11-1 and TRBJ2-7; maybe TRBD1 (5 bases). Germline assignment: CDR1 SGHAT and CDR2 FQDESV (reference sequence). V shed 3 bases and J shed 4 bases, with 13 bases lying between them. This CDR3 spans 14 amino acids. The CDR3, as DNA: TGTGCCAGCAGCTTCTTCCAGGGCGGATACGAGCAGTACTTC. It yields the protein CASSFFQGGYEQYF.

This clone was counted a few times. V is TRBV19 and J is TRBJ1-2; TRBD1 agrees at 10 bases. The germline CDR1 and CDR2 sequences are LNHDA and SQIVND (reference sequence). The CDR3 runs to 18 residues. With V trimmed by 3 bases and J by 3 bases, 13 bases remained unmatched. For the CDR3, the DNA is TGTGCCAGTAGTATCTTCCGGGACAGGGGAGATTGGGACTATGGCTACACCTTC. It specifies CASSIFRDRGDWDYGYTF.

The chain carries TRBV6-5 and TRBJ2-1; the match to TRBD2 covers 7 bases. CDR3 length: 14 residues. Looked up from germline, CDR1 is MNHEY and CDR2 is SVGAGI. V gave up 2 bases and J gave up 8 bases; unmatched junction bases: 6. As DNA, the CDR3 is TGTGCCAGCAGTTACCTCGGCCTAGCGGATGAGCAGTTCTTC. Its protein product is CASSYLGLADEQFF.

The genes are TRBV19 and TRBJ2-3, with a possible D match to TRBD2 (5 bases). The CDR3 runs to 12 residues. Germline V gene lookup returns CDR1 LNHDA and CDR2 SQIVND (reference sequence). V was cut by 5 bases and J by 4 bases, with 7 bases left in between. The CDR3 loop is CASSGSADTQYF. The CDR3 DNA sequence: TGTGCCAGTAGTGGTAGCGCAGATACGCAGTATTTT. Together with reference TRBV19 and TRBJ2-3, the CDR3 gives the full variable domain: DGGITQSPKYLFRKEGQNVTLSCEQNLNHDAMYWYRQDPGQGLRLIYYSQIVNDFQKGDIAEGYSVSREKKESFPLTVTSAQKNPTAFYLCASSGSADTQYFGPGTRLTVL.

V is TRBV29-1 and J is TRBJ2-7; D gene uncertain. The CDR3 contains 13 residues. V lost 5 bases and J 0 bases, leaving 11 bases between the germline ends. Per germline, CDR1 SQVTM and CDR2 ANQGSEA. For the CDR3, the DNA is TGCAGCGTTTTTGGGCAGGACTCCTACGAGCAGTACTTC. This sequence encodes CSVFGQDSYEQYF.

The genes are TRBV7-6 and TRBJ1-5; D unresolved. The CDR3 length is 14 residues. Trimming stripped 5 bases from V and 2 bases from J, with 10 bases between. Germline-derived CDR1 and CDR2 are SGHVS and FNYEAQ. CDR3 sequence reads: CASSQIGGNQPQHF. CDR3 bases: TGTGCCAGCAGCCAAATCGGGGGCAATCAGCCCCAGCATTTT.